The entry below gives a single TCR beta chain sequence along with its context. No antigen is known for it. The data were obtained in a study of vaccination effects on CD4 cells after COVID-19. Study-wide results and limits: Clones induced by infection and by vaccine showed marked clonal contraction late after vaccination. Vaccine-induced clones in healthy vaccinees cross-reacted with common cold coronaviruses in only 1 of 255 cases.

The CDR3 loop spans 14 amino acids. Per the germline V gene, CDR1 is SGHVS and CDR2 is FQNEAQ. Deletions cut 0 bases from V and 3 bases from J, with 9 bases between. Generated by immunoSEQ multiplex PCR, the TCRdb table keeps only in-frame clones and is missing some. The table has approximately 44,000 clones, around 77% seen once. Antigen-specific CD4+ T cell clonotypes were called by their expansion after viral peptide-pool culture in ViraFEST. Having been cultured for ten to eleven days, the cells underwent CD4+ T cell isolation. Having tested negative for nucleocapsid antibodies, the vaccine recipients showed no prior SARS-CoV-2 infection. The researchers cultured some 1.9 million PBMC per well with approximately 10 IU/ml IL-2 and roughly 9.1 ug/ml peptides.

The source was CD4+ T cells from PBMCs cultured with HCoV-NL63 spike peptides, collected before COVID-19 vaccination. The TCR was taken from a human donor who received a COVID-19 vaccine. V and J are TRBV7-8 and TRBJ2-7; D unclear. CDR3 DNA sequence: TGTGCCAGCAGCTTAGCCTCGCACGTCTACGAGCAGTACGTC. This gives the protein CASSLASHVYEQYV.